This T cell receptor (beta chain) was profiled in a study of T cells in Graves' hyperthyroidism and ophthalmopathy (dated by TCRdb to between 2017 and 2020). In terms of the full investigation: Peripheral blood was collected at initial diagnosis, before any treatment. A discovery cohort of about a hundred patients, fewer than 50 with Graves' ophthalmopathy and approximately 60 with stable Graves' hyperthyroidism, was used to find distinguishing TCR V-J signatures. Once sampling was done, hyperthyroidism patients were given methimazole at a starting dose of 30 mg daily, whereas ophthalmopathy patients were given high-dose intravenous methylprednisolone. The 75 to 100 discovery patients were randomly split 7:3 into training and test sets. The paper reports TCR Vbeta CDR3 sequencing of over 130 peripheral blood samples: around 41 ophthalmopathy, fewer than 80 hyperthyroidism and approximately 17 progressor patients. The study also compared thyroid tissue and blood T-cell repertoires from five or six Graves' hyperthyroidism patients. Whether ophthalmopathy could be predicted prospectively was tested in an independent validation cohort made up of under 20 hyperthyroidism patients plus 17 patients who later progressed to ophthalmopathy.

The research as a whole found: In validation, the model predicted progression to ophthalmopathy with about 71% sensitivity and approximately 74% specificity, a median of 6.5 months before onset. Blood samples also contained most of the expanded thyroid clonotypes (frequency above 0.001), which suggests that blood repertoires may reflect thyroid immune responses. No statistical method was used to set the sample size in advance, and investigators knew the group allocation. A 13 V-J signature model separated ophthalmopathy from stable hyperthyroidism, with roughly 88% sensitivity and 81.08% specificity in cross-validation and 80%/75% in testing.

The germline V gene gives CDR1 as MDHEN and CDR2 as SYDVKM. Its CDR3 holds 14 amino acids, cysteine through phenylalanine. Only the CDR3 part of the read is kept: 42 bases, read in frame from the first base. V lost 6 bases and J lost 1 base; the stretch between them is 12 bases long. Ophthalmopathy patients had moderately to severely active disease, Clinical Activity Score of at least 3, NOSPECS grade of at least 4, and duration under 3 months. The study excluded patients with uncontrolled infections, other autoimmune diseases, pregnancy or lactation. Clinical symptoms, serum thyroxine and TRAb, thyroid ultrasound, and orbital computed tomography formed the basis for the diagnoses. PBMCs were isolated from 8 to 10 ml of fresh peripheral blood by Ficoll-Paque density gradient centrifugation. Total RNA was extracted using Trizol reagent, and RNA quality was assessed on an Agilent 2100 Bioanalyzer. This clonotype was seen at least ten times. Its antigen has not been determined. Base-call qualities are not available, and no considerably larger clone is one nucleotide away.

TCR beta CDR3 regions were amplified from RNA transcripts. The first round of RT-PCR for the TCR CDR3 was performed with the HTBI primer set and the Qiagen OneStep RT-PCR kit. A second multiplex PCR round built the libraries, followed by size selection and purification. Paired-end sequencing of the libraries was performed with 100 bp reads on an Illumina HiSeq2000. As for how the authors treated the data: Raw data were processed with SOAPnuke, discarding reads with adapters, uncalled bases, mean Phred below 15, or no exact constant-primer or identifier match. COPE v1.2.5 was used to merge the high-quality paired reads, and each unique nucleotide sequence was defined as a clonotype. MiTCR v1.1 was used to align clonotypes to the IMGT TRBV, TRBD and TRBJ reference segments. Analysis was restricted to V-J combinations with a frequency above 0.0001, which covered about 99% of repertoires. A TCS score was defined as the ratio of F50 (clonal expansion) to E x V (chaos), with BLOSUM62-based TCRdist applied between CDR3 peptides within each V-J. Welch's t-statistics and random forest reduced roughly 530 V-J features to 13, which were used in a naive Bayes classifier (R e1071). TCRdb cleaned the public reads at Q25 with fastp, built clones with MiXCR and kept in-frame beta chains. Each record represents a unique CDR3 protein, reported with the most common genes and DNA among its rows. TCRdb assigned the V and J calls; the authors' analysis was not used. This sample gives fewer than 500,000 distinct CDR3 sequences in total; roughly 15% of them show up just once. The ten largest clones capture around 20% of the sample.

The rearranged segments are TRBV28 and TRBJ1-2; a weak D assignment points to TRBD1 (6 bases agree). This sequence originates from a woman in her 30s with Graves' ophthalmopathy. Sequencing input: blood. The bases read TGTGCCAGCAGCAAGGGGGGACTTAACTATGGCTACACCTTC. It specifies CASSKGGLNYGYTF.